The 25 T cell receptor beta chains below all came from one sample that was sequenced in a study of spatial heterogeneity in lung cancer. TCRdb reprocessed the 5' RACE reads with MiXCR, giving one entry per CDR3 protein. This sample has 10,000 to 15,000 distinct CDR3 sequences, with 3.8% found just once. The time point: sample taken at primary tumor resection. Sample: PBMCs, taken at surgery. Receptors were obtained from a male donor with early-stage non-small cell lung cancer.

This clonotype was seen repeatedly, ten times or more. CDR3 sequence (DNA): TGCGCCAGCAGCGGAACTAGCGGCTTCACAGATACGCAGTATTTT. Protein sequence: CASSGTSGFTDTQYF. The rearrangement joins TRBV5-1 to TRBJ2-3; 8 bases line up with TRBD2. V lost 4 bases and J lost 2; bases outside the gene matches: 6. This CDR3 spans 15 amino acids. From germline, CDR1 is SGHRS and CDR2 YFSETQ.

Ten or more counts support this clonotype. The V gene is TRBV28, the J gene TRBJ1-4; D remains unclear. The germline V gene encodes CDR1 MDHEN and CDR2 SYDVKM. The CDR3 has 14 residues. The V gene lost 6 bases and the J gene lost 4 bases, with 12 bases spanning the gap. Written as DNA, the CDR3 is TGTGCCAGCAGCCACCCCCCGGTTAATGAAAAACTGTTTTTT. This codes for CASSHPPVNEKLFF.

This clonotype was detected many times. This chain uses TRBV14 with TRBJ2-5; D gene unclear. The germline CDR1 and CDR2 sequences are SGHDN and FVKESK. V shed 3 bases and J shed 5 bases, with 10 bases lying between them. The CDR3 runs to 13 residues. The CDR3 here is CASSQRPRETQYF. CDR3 sequence (DNA): TGTGCCAGCAGCCAGAGACCGAGGGAGACCCAGTACTTC.

This clonotype appeared many times. The rearrangement links TRBV12-3 or TRBV12-4 to TRBJ2-1; D call uncertain. Trimming left V 5 bases short and J 6 bases short, with 20 bases between. The CDR3 is made up of 16 amino acids. CDR3 loop: CASSPEPPNPRNEQFF. CDR3 DNA sequence: TGTGCCAGCAGTCCCGAACCCCCGAACCCTCGCAATGAGCAGTTCTTC.

J is TRBJ2-5 and V is TRBV7-2; the D gene could be TRBD1 or TRBD2 (5 bases each). Germline values: CDR1 SGHTA, CDR2 FQGNSA. The CDR3 runs to 15 residues. V was clipped by 5 bases and J by 5 bases, with 18 bases between them. The chain's CDR3 is CASSTGGGRLETQYF. The DNA for the CDR3 is TGTGCCAGCAGCACCGGTGGGGGTCGGCTCGAGACCCAGTACTTC.

This clonotype was seen ten or more times. The chain couples TRBV2 to TRBJ2-6; D is unclear. The CDR3 runs 14 residues. V lost 4 bases and J lost 0, with 4 bases in between. Germline V CDR1 and CDR2: SNHLY, FYNNEI. The CDR3 sequence: CASSAYSGANVLTF. The CDR3 DNA is TGTGCCAGCAGTGCCTACTCTGGGGCCAACGTCCTGACTTTC.

This clonotype was seen at least ten times. The rearrangement uses TRBV15 and TRBJ1-1; TRBD1 might be the D (6 bases). The CDR3 consists of 13 residues. Germline lookup yields CDR1 LNHNV and CDR2 YYDKDF (reference sequence). Between the trimmed V and J ends, which lost 3 bases and 5 bases, there was a span of 10 bases. CDR3 nucleotide sequence: TGTGCCACCAGCAGTAAGGGGGGGACTGAAGCTTTCTTT. It specifies CATSSKGGTEAFF.

This clonotype has more than one count but fewer than ten. Here the CDR3 reads CASSLYSLGTGELFF. The CDR3 DNA reads as TGTGCCAGCAGTTTATACAGCCTTGGCACCGGGGAGCTGTTTTTT. J is TRBJ2-2 and V is TRBV12-3 or TRBV12-4; D unclear. The CDR3 totals 15 residues. Trimming took 2 bases from V and 4 from J, leaving 11 bases between them.

Within the sample, this clonotype is medium-sized. The chain carries TRBV2 and TRBJ1-5; 8 bases agree with TRBD1. The length of the CDR3 is 15 residues. The ends lost 6 bases at V and 0 bases at J; junction bases unmatched: 4. CDR1 SNHLY and CDR2 FYNNEI come from the germline V gene. Written as DNA, the CDR3 is TGTGCCAGCAGCCAAGGACAGGGTAGCAATCAGCCCCAGCATTTT. Protein product: CASSQGQGSNQPQHF.

The sample holds many counts of this clonotype. The J gene is TRBJ2-3, the V gene TRBV29-1; D could derive from TRBD1 or TRBD2 (6 bases each). The CDR3 contains 14 residues. V dropped 8 bases and J dropped 5 bases, with 20 bases sitting between them. Per the germline V gene, CDR1 is SQVTM and CDR2 is ANQGSEA. CDR3 residues: CSTDGGLRGDTQYF. The CDR3 coding sequence is TGCAGCACGGATGGGGGGCTGAGGGGAGATACGCAGTATTTT.

This clonotype has at least ten counts. The gene calls are TRBV11-3 and TRBJ1-1, with a possible D match to TRBD1 (5 bases). This CDR3 contains 13 residues. The germline CDR1 and CDR2 sequences are SGHNT and YENEEA. The V gene lost 5 bases and the J gene lost 9 bases, with 16 bases spanning the gap. The CDR3 DNA follows: TGTGCCAGCAGCCCATATGGGGGGTCGAAAGCTTTCTTT. It translates to CASSPYGGSKAFF.

As regards this clonotype: A much bigger clone sits one base away, suggesting this may be a read error. This rearrangement joins TRBV6-2 or TRBV6-3 to TRBJ2-1, with TRBD2 identical over 11 bases. The CDR3 has 17 residues. Trimming at V came to 6 bases and at J to 7 bases, leaving 14 bases not matched to a gene. CDR1 and CDR2 from the germline V gene are MNHEY and SVGEGT. CDR3 nucleotides: TGTGCCAGCAGCCGGGCTCCGGGACTAGCGGAAAAAAATGAGCAGTTCTTC. Its translation: CASSRAPGLAEKNEQFF.

This clonotype was observed many times. This chain uses TRBV20-1 with TRBJ2-7; TRBD2 matches 7 bases. Per germline, CDR1 DFQATT and CDR2 SNEGSKA (reference sequence). CDR3 length: 16 amino acids. The V segment lost 5 bases and the J segment 0 bases; nucleotides outside the gene matches: 13. In DNA form, the CDR3 reads TGCAGTGCTGCCCCCCGGAGACGGGAGGCCTCCTACGAGCAGTACTTC. This gives the protein CSAAPRRREASYEQYF.

This clonotype has only a few counts. This chain uses TRBV9 with TRBJ2-7, with a weak D call TRBD2 (6 bases). V was cut by 0 bases and J by 4 bases, with 11 bases left in between. This CDR3 comprises 14 residues. CDR1 SGDLS and CDR2 YYNGEE come from the germline V gene. The chain's CDR3 is CASSVAGEVYEQYF. The CDR3 region has the DNA TGTGCCAGCAGCGTAGCGGGAGAGGTGTACGAGCAGTACTTC.

This clonotype has at least ten counts. V is TRBV24-1 and J is TRBJ1-2; 8 bases are a match to TRBD1. Per germline, CDR1 KGHDR and CDR2 SFDVKD. Trimming at V came to 3 bases and at J to 6 bases, leaving 2 bases not matched to a gene. The CDR3 is 13 residues long. The CDR3 is CATSDPTGDGYTF. CDR3 nucleotide sequence: TGTGCCACCAGTGATCCGACAGGGGATGGCTACACCTTC.

At least ten counts were recorded for this clonotype. This chain uses TRBV3-1 with TRBJ2-1; 14 bases align to TRBD2. Trimming removed 3 bases from V and 7 bases from J; junction bases left unmatched: 8. This CDR3 comprises 17 residues. From germline, CDR1 is LGHDT and CDR2 YNNKEL (reference sequence). This CDR3 reads CASSHPGLAGAGNEQFF. In DNA form, the CDR3 reads TGTGCCAGCAGCCACCCGGGACTAGCGGGAGCGGGGAATGAGCAGTTCTTC.

This clonotype was seen at least ten times. The chain couples TRBV6-5 to TRBJ2-7; 9 bases map to TRBD1. CDR3 size: 13 residues. V gave up 6 bases and J gave up 2 bases; unmatched junction bases: 2. Germline V gives CDR1 MNHEY, CDR2 SVGAGI. As DNA, the CDR3 is TGTGCCAGCAGCCGGGACAGGGCCTACGAGCAGTACTTC. Protein sequence: CASSRDRAYEQYF.

In this sample, this clonotype turned up many times. The rearrangement uses TRBV12-3 or TRBV12-4 and TRBJ2-1; perhaps TRBD2 as D (6 bases). The CDR3 is 17 amino acids. The V and J ends lost 6 bases and 2 bases respectively, with 20 bases between them. The CDR3 reads CASRGVSGTGAYNEQFF. The DNA of the CDR3 is TGTGCCAGCAGGGGCGTGTCCGGGACGGGGGCCTACAATGAGCAGTTCTTC.

The CDR3 loop is CASEGGADTQYF. The CDR3 DNA reads TGTGCCAGCGAAGGGGGGGCAGATACGCAGTATTTT. The V call is TRBV7-7, the J call TRBJ2-3; possible D gene TRBD2, 7 bases. CDR1 and CDR2 from the germline V gene are SSHAT and FNYEAQ (reference sequence). The CDR3 covers 12 residues. The germline V and J ends were trimmed by 8 bases and 4 bases, with 10 bases remaining between them. Variable domain in full (rest from reference TRBV7-7 and TRBJ2-3): GAGVSQSPRYKVTKRGQDVTLRCDPISSHATLYWYQQALGQGPEFLTYFNYEAQPDKSGLPSDRFSAERPEGSISTLTIQRTEQRDSAMYRCASEGGADTQYFGPGTRLTVL.

Only a few counts were recorded for this clonotype. The chain uses TRBV18 and TRBJ2-1; D gene unclear. Trimming cost V 3 bases and J 6 bases, with 15 bases left between them. Germline V lookup: CDR1 KGHSH, CDR2 LQKENI. This CDR3 has 15 residues. The CDR3 region has the DNA TGTGCCAGCTCACCGTGGCCGCTCTGGGGCAATGAGCAGTTCTTC. This codes for CASSPWPLWGNEQFF.

This clonotype was seen ten or more times. This chain links TRBV5-5 with TRBJ2-5; D call uncertain. Trimming stripped 0 bases from V and 5 bases from J, with 8 bases between. The CDR3 is 13 residues long. CDR1 and CDR2 (germline): SGHKS, YYEKEE (reference sequence). DNA of the CDR3: TGTGCCAGCAGCTTGGTGGTCTTGGAGACCCAGTACTTC. The encoded protein is CASSLVVLETQYF.

This clonotype occurred a few times. This chain links TRBV3-1 with TRBJ2-6; no reliable D call. V lost 7 bases, J lost 0 bases, and 4 bases lay in between. CDR3 length: 13 residues. CDR1 LGHDT and CDR2 YNNKEL come from the germline V gene (reference sequence). CDR3 in amino acids: CASTLSGANVLTF. CDR3 sequence (DNA): TGTGCCAGCACCCTCTCTGGGGCCAACGTCCTGACTTTC.

There are many counts of this clonotype. V gene TRBV27 combines with J gene TRBJ2-7, with D perhaps TRBD2 (5 bases). Germline V gene data show CDR1 as MNHEY and CDR2 as SMNVEV (reference sequence). V was clipped by 3 bases and J by 1 base, with 13 bases between them. CDR3 length: 15 residues. CDR3 nucleotides: TGTGCCAGCAGTTTCCGAGCAGCGGTTTCCTACGAGCAGTACTTC. This encodes CASSFRAAVSYEQYF.

The table lists this clonotype with many counts. This chain uses TRBV7-2 with TRBJ2-5; D not resolved. V was cut by 1 base and J by 1 base, with 13 bases left in between. The CDR3 loop spans 16 amino acids. Germline CDR1 and CDR2: SGHTA and FQGNSA. CDR3 DNA: TGTGCCAGCAGCTTAGTGTTGGCCCTCGTCCAAGAGACCCAGTACTTC. Its translation is CASSLVLALVQETQYF.

This clonotype was seen ten or more times. The chain combines TRBV19 with TRBJ2-4; D possibly corresponds to TRBD2 (6 bases). The germline CDR1 and CDR2 sequences are LNHDA and SQIVND (reference sequence). This CDR3 is built from 15 residues. Trimming left V 3 bases short and J 7 bases short, with 16 bases between. The DNA of the CDR3 is TGTGCCAGTAGTATGGGGACTTATGCGGGCAACATTCAGTACTTC. Encoded protein: CASSMGTYAGNIQYF. The whole variable domain, remainder taken from reference TRBV19 and TRBJ2-4, is DGGITQSPKYLFRKEGQNVTLSCEQNLNHDAMYWYRQDPGQGLRLIYYSQIVNDFQKGDIAEGYSVSREKKESFPLTVTSAQKNPTAFYLCASSMGTYAGNIQYFGAGTRLSVL.